This paragraph covers one T cell receptor (beta chain) sequence. This sample was taken from a study of patients and donors after allogeneic stem cell transplantation. The ends lost 3 bases at V and 3 bases at J; junction bases unmatched: 8. Germline V gene data show CDR1 as MNHEY and CDR2 as SMNVEV (reference sequence). The CDR3 consists of 15 residues. In TCRdb, the RT-PCR reads were re-called with MiXCR into one record per CDR3 protein. There are approximately 200,000 distinct CDR3 sequences in the sample; around 40% occur only once, and 11% lies in the top ten. This sequence joins TRBV27 and TRBJ2-7; the match to TRBD1 covers 7 bases. Source material: blood, either unsorted or a sorted T cell fraction (not recorded which). The sequence came from a human donor who was either an allogeneic HSCT recipient or a stem cell or donor lymphocyte infusion donor (not recorded which). It is not recorded whose cells these are; they may come from a transplant donor. The CDR3 region has the DNA TGTGCCAGCAGTTTCTCCGGGACAGTGAGCTACGAGCAGTACTTC. Translating it yields CASSFSGTVSYEQYF.